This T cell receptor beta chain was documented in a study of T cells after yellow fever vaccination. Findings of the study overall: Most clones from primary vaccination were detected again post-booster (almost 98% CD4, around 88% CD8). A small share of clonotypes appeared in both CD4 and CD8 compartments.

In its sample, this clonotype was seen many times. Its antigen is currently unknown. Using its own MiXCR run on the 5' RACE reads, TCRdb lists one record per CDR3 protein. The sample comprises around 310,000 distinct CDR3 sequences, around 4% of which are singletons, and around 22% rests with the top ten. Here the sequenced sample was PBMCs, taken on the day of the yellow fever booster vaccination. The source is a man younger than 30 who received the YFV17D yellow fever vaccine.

CDR3 region: CASSAPGGHGELFF. As DNA, the CDR3 is TGTGCCAGCAGCGCCCCAGGGGGTCACGGGGAGCTGTTTTTT. The chain uses TRBV7-6 and TRBJ2-2; 7 bases line up with TRBD1. Germline V gene sequence: CDR1 SGHVS, CDR2 FNYEAQ. The CDR3 covers 14 residues. Trimming took 5 bases from V and 7 from J; bases not matched to a gene: 7. Looking up the rest from reference TRBV7-6 and TRBJ2-2 gives the full variable domain: GAGVSQSPRYKVTKRGQDVALRCDPISGHVSLYWYRQALGQGPEFLTYFNYEAQQDKSGLPNDRFSAERPEGSISTLTIQRTEQRDSAMYRCASSAPGGHGELFFGEGSRLTVL.